This T cell receptor beta chain stems from a study of cytomegalovirus exposure and HLA in healthy donors. Study observations and caveats: A later analysis associated some 16,000 TCR beta sequences with HLA alleles at a 0.05 false discovery rate.

Germline V gene sequence: CDR1 MNHEY, CDR2 SMNVEV (reference sequence). J gave up 3 bases and V 6 bases, and 10 bases lay outside the gene matches. The CDR3 consists of 15 residues. As to this clone: The target antigen is unknown.

PCR amplification relied on 60 Vbeta primers (plus 13 Jbeta primers). Assay: immunoSEQ multiplex PCR; the TCRdb copy retains only in-frame clones and omits some. Of 90,000 or so clones in the sample, 80% were seen once. The sample was PBMCs. The chain links TRBV27 to TRBJ2-5; 7 bases align to TRBD2. This receptor was identified in a man aged 45-60 years in good health and CMV-seropositive. The CDR3 nucleotides read TGTGCCAGCAGCCCTCCGGGACTATGGGAAGAGACCCAGTACTTC. It codes for CASSPPGLWEETQYF.